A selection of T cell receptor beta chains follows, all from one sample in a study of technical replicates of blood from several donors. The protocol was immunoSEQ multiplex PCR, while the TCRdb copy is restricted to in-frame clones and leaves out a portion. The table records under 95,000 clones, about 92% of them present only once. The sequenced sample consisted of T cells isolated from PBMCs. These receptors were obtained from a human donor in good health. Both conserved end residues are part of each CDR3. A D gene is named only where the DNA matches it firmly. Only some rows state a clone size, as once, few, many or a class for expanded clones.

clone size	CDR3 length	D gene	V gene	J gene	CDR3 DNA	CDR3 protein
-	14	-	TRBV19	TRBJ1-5	TGTGCCAGTATGAGACAATCCCTCAATCAGCCCCAGCATTTT	CASMRQSLNQPQHF
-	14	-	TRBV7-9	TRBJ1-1	TGTGCCAGCAGCTTAGTCGTTCGGGGCACTGAAGCTTTCTTT	CASSLVVRGTEAFF
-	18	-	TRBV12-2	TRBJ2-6	TGTGCAAGTCGCGCCACTCAGACTCCACAAAGTCGGGCCAACGTCCTGACTTTC	CASRATQTPQSRANVLTF
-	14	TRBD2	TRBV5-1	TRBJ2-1	TGCGCCAGCAGCATGAGCGGGAGAGACAATGAGCAGTTCTTC	CASSMSGRDNEQFF
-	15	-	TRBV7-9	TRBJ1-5	TGTGCCAGCAGCTTAGGTGGCGGTAGCAATCAGCCCCAGCATTTT	CASSLGGGSNQPQHF
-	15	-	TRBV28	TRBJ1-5	TGTGCCAGCAGTTTTGGCAGGTTTAGCAATCAGCCCCAGCATTTT	CASSFGRFSNQPQHF
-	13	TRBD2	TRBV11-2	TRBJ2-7	TGTGCCAGCAGCGCGGGGGGTACCTACGAGCAGTACTTC	CASSAGGTYEQYF
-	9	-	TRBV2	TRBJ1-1	TGTGCCAGCGGGACAGAAGCTTTCTTT	CASGTEAFF
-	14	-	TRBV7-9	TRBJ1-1	TGTGCCAGCAGCTTAGGAGGGGGTTTTACTGAAGCTTTCTTT	CASSLGGGFTEAFF
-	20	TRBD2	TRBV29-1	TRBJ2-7	TGCAGCGTTGTCGGTACGCAGGACAGGGCGCATAGCGGGAGGGCCTACGAGCAGTACTTC	CSVVGTQDRAHSGRAYEQYF
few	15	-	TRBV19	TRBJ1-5	TGTGCCAGTAGTCGGACAGTCTATAGCAATCAGCCCCAGCATTTT	CASSRTVYSNQPQHF
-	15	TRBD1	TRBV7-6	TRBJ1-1	TGTGCCAGCAGCTTAGGGACAGGGGCGAACACTGAAGCTTTCTTT	CASSLGTGANTEAFF
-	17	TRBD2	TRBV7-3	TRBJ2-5	TGTGCCAGCAGCTTAACCCCGGGACTAGCGGGAGTAGAGACCCAGTACTTC	CASSLTPGLAGVETQYF
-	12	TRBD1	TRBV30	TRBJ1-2	TGTGCCTGGAGCGCCGGGACAGTTGATGACACCTTC	CAWSAGTVDDTF
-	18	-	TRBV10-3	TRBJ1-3	TGTGCCATCAGTGATAGAGTGGGCAGTGTTTACTCTGGAAACACCATATATTTT	CAISDRVGSVYSGNTIYF
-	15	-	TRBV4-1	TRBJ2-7	TGCGCCAGCAGCCAAGGGCCACAGGGTAGCGACGAGCAGTACTTC	CASSQGPQGSDEQYF
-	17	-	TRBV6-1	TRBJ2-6	TGTGCCAGCAGTGAAGCCTCCAGGGCGGCTGGGGCCAACGTCCTGACTTTC	CASSEASRAAGANVLTF
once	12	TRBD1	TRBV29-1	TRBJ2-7	TGCAGCGTCGGACAGGGGGACTACGAGCAGTACTTC	CSVGQGDYEQYF
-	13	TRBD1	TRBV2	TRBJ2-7	TGTGCCAGCAGTGGGACAGGGGGCCACGAGCAGTACTTC	CASSGTGGHEQYF
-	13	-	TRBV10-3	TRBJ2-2	TGTGCCATCGATGGGCGGAACACCGGGGAGCTGTTTTTT	CAIDGRNTGELFF
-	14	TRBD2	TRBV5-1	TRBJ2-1	TGCGCCAGCCAACTAGCGGGTCAGAACAATGAGCAGTTCTTC	CASQLAGQNNEQFF
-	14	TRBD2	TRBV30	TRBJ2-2	TGTGCCGGAATAGCGGGTTCGAACACCGGGGAGCTGTTTTTT	CAGIAGSNTGELFF